Listed below are T cell receptor beta chains from one sample, sequenced in a study of T cell repertoires in cytomegalovirus infection. TCRdb re-called the reads through MiXCR, storing one row per CDR3 protein. The profile covers 200,000 to 250,000 distinct CDR3 sequences, with around 6.2% appearing a single time and 5.5% to 8% taken by the ten largest. The sample consisted of PBMCs. These receptors were taken from a human donor in good health (CMV status not recorded). Some clones in this sample may be carry-over from other donors' samples. Each CDR3 is given with its conserved first and last residue. The D gene is left open where the match is weak.

TRBV7-2	TRBJ1-1	.	CASNGGAGVTEAFF
TRBV7-2	TRBJ1-5	.	CASSFDWEMYQPQHF
TRBV30	TRBJ2-7	.	CAWSGGSYEQYF
TRBV9	TRBJ1-2	TRBD1	CASTLTGDGYTF
TRBV7-8	TRBJ2-7	TRBD1	CASSGTGEAYEQYF
TRBV7-2	TRBJ1-1	.	CASSPRGPGTEAFF
TRBV30	TRBJ2-6	.	CAWSPGSSGANVLTF
TRBV27	TRBJ1-4	TRBD1	CATASQGANEKLFF
TRBV7-2	TRBJ1-5	.	CASSPYAGAGNQPQHF
TRBV7-2	TRBJ1-2	.	CASSLAEGVRGYTF